The 24 T cell receptor beta chains presented below share a single source sample, sequenced in a study of blood T cell repertoires in COVID-19. Only in-frame clones appear in the TCRdb table, and some are missing; sequencing was by immunoSEQ multiplex PCR. The table has 170,000 or so clones, around 90% seen once; the top ten hold less than 0.7%. The specimen sequenced was peripheral blood. These TCRs come from a man between 60 and 70 years old with COVID-19, enrolled during active disease.

The genes are TRBV7-2 and TRBJ2-5; 10 bases are shared with TRBD1. The V and J ends lost 3 bases and 2 bases, in that order; junction bases with no gene match: 6. This CDR3 is built from 16 residues. Germline CDR1 SGHTA, CDR2 FQGNSA. The chain's CDR3 is CASSLDRGSRQETQYF. The CDR3 nucleotides read TGTGCCAGCAGCTTGGACAGGGGGAGTCGGCAAGAGACCCAGTACTTC.

The CDR3 DNA reads as TGTGCCAGCAGCTTGGGACAGCAGGTGGAGAATGAAAAACTGTTTTTT. It yields the protein CASSLGQQVENEKLFF. The rearrangement links TRBV11-1 to TRBJ1-4, with TRBD1 matching over 7 bases. Trimming took 3 bases from V and 5 from J; bases not matched to a gene: 9. CDR1 is SGHAT, CDR2 FQDESV, per germline (reference sequence). The CDR3 has 16 residues.

V usage is TRBV29-1 and J usage is TRBJ2-5; 7 bases are a match to TRBD1. The V and J ends lost 8 bases and 5 bases, in that order; junction bases with no gene match: 5. The CDR3 has 11 residues. The germline gives CDR1 SQVTM, CDR2 ANQGSEA. The DNA of the CDR3 is TGCAGCTTTGGGACAGCGGAGACCCAGTACTTC. Protein product: CSFGTAETQYF. Complete variable domain (other parts from reference TRBV29-1 and TRBJ2-5): SAVISQKPSRDICQRGTSLTIQCQVDSQVTMMFWYRQQPGQSLTLIATANQGSEATYESGFVIDKFPISRPNLTFSTLTVSNMSPEDSSIYLCSFGTAETQYFGPGTRLLVL.

The chain combines TRBV7-3 with TRBJ1-1, with 7 bases aligning to TRBD1. The CDR3 totals 15 residues. Trimming cost V 5 bases and J 1 base; bases outside gene matches: 7. Germline V gene sequence: CDR1 SGHTA, CDR2 FQGTGA. CDR3: CASSRDSAANTEAFF. The CDR3 DNA is TGTGCCAGCAGCCGGGACAGCGCGGCGAACACTGAAGCTTTCTTT.

The V and J genes are TRBV24-1 and TRBJ2-3, with 12 bases lining up with TRBD2. Trimming at V came to 4 bases and at J to 8 bases, leaving 15 bases not matched to a gene. The germline V gene encodes CDR1 KGHDR and CDR2 SFDVKD. The CDR3 sequence is 18 residues long. DNA for the CDR3: TGTGCCACCAGTGACCTAGGAACGGGACTAGCGGGTTCGGGTACGCAGTATTTT. Its translation: CATSDLGTGLAGSGTQYF.

The chain carries TRBV18 and TRBJ2-3; TRBD1 matches 9 bases. The trim removed 3 bases at V and 4 bases at J, leaving 2 bases unmatched. This CDR3 spans 14 amino acids. Germline loops: CDR1 KGHSH, CDR2 LQKENI. The CDR3 loop reads CASSPGQGPDTQYF. Written as DNA, the CDR3 is TGTGCCAGCTCACCGGGACAGGGCCCAGATACGCAGTATTTT.

The chain recombines TRBV3-1 (or the pseudogene TRBV3-2) with TRBJ1-4, with TRBD1 matching 8 bases. CDR3 length: 14 amino acids. Trimming took 2 bases from V and 8 from J; bases not matched to a gene: 4. CDR1 and CDR2 from the germline V gene are LGHDT and YNNKEL (reference sequence). CDR3 in amino acids: CASSQQGAGEKLFF. CDR3 in DNA: TGTGCCAGCAGCCAACAGGGGGCCGGGGAAAAACTGTTTTTT.

This chain joins TRBV18 and TRBJ1-2, with D tentatively TRBD1 (5 bases). V was cut by 10 bases and J by 6 bases, with 21 bases left in between. Looked up from germline, CDR1 is KGHSH and CDR2 is LQKENI. The CDR3 extends over 14 amino acids. The CDR3 DNA reads as TGTGCCACCCAAACAGGTTCTAGAGGCGATGGCTACACCTTC. Encoded protein: CATQTGSRGDGYTF.

The rearrangement links TRBV2 to TRBJ1-5, with D uncertain. The CDR3 consists of 13 residues. Trimming left V 4 bases short and J 8 bases short, with 12 bases between. Looked up from germline, CDR1 is SNHLY and CDR2 is FYNNEI. The CDR3 reads CASSVEGREPQHF. Written as DNA, the CDR3 is TGTGCCAGCAGTGTCGAGGGCCGGGAGCCCCAGCATTTT.

The chain is built from TRBV9 and TRBJ1-4, with a weak D call TRBD1 (5 bases). There are 13 residues in the CDR3. Germline loops: CDR1 SGDLS, CDR2 YYNGEE. V lost 2 bases and J lost 3, with 5 bases in between. The CDR3 nucleotides are TGTGCCAGCAGCGTGGGGCCTAATGAAAAACTGTTTTTT. It translates to CASSVGPNEKLFF.

The chain carries TRBV6-5 and TRBJ2-5; 8 bases line up with TRBD1. The CDR3 runs to 14 residues. Germline-derived CDR1 and CDR2 are MNHEY and SVGAGI. The V and J ends lost 5 bases and 6 bases, in that order; junction bases with no gene match: 8. CDR3 sequence reads: CASSSRDRQQTQYF. The CDR3 region has the DNA TGTGCCAGCAGTAGCCGGGACAGGCAACAGACCCAGTACTTC.

V gene TRBV10-3 combines with J gene TRBJ1-2; D might be TRBD1 (5 bases). The CDR3 covers 14 residues. Per the germline V gene, CDR1 is ENHRY and CDR2 is SYGVKD. V was pared by 3 bases and J by 7 bases, with 15 bases between. As DNA, the CDR3 is TGTGCCATCAGTGATGGGCAGGGTGTGGGTGGCTACACCTTC. Protein: CAISDGQGVGGYTF.

The chain has TRBV28 and TRBJ1-5; unclear D gene. V dropped 5 bases and J dropped 0 bases, with 5 bases sitting between them. Germline loops: CDR1 MDHEN, CDR2 SYDVKM. This CDR3 contains 13 residues. The CDR3 DNA reads as TGTGCCAGCAGTCCGAGTAGCAATCAGCCCCAGCATTTT. Its protein product is CASSPSSNQPQHF.

The gene calls are TRBV4-2 and TRBJ1-2; D is perhaps TRBD1 (6 bases). V was cut by 5 bases and J by 4 bases, with 11 bases left in between. Germline CDR1 and CDR2: LGHNA and YNFKEQ. This CDR3 has 13 amino acids. CDR3 residues: CASSTGTIYGYTF. For the CDR3, the DNA is TGTGCCAGCAGCACCGGGACAATCTATGGCTACACCTTC.

This clone came up a few times. The V and J genes are TRBV6-6 and TRBJ2-1; D gene unclear. CDR1 is MNHNY, CDR2 SVGAGI, per germline (reference sequence). The CDR3 is 11 amino acids. V lost 7 bases, J lost 4 bases, and 5 bases lay in between. The CDR3 DNA is TGTGCCAGCACCGAGTACAATGAGCAGTTCTTC. As protein: CASTEYNEQFF.

The table lists this clone with a few counts. J is TRBJ1-1 and V is TRBV6-2 or TRBV6-3; 12 nucleotides agree with TRBD1. With V trimmed by 2 bases and J by 3 bases, 7 bases remained unmatched. The CDR3 runs to 17 residues. Germline CDR1 and CDR2: MNHEY and SVGEGT. CDR3 region: CASSYRDRGRFDTEAFF. The CDR3 DNA reads TGTGCCAGCAGTTACCGGGACAGGGGGCGCTTTGACACTGAAGCTTTCTTT.

The V gene is TRBV6-5, the J gene TRBJ2-2, with a possible D match to TRBD1 (6 bases). Trimming took 7 bases from V and 1 from J, leaving 13 bases between them. Looked up from germline, CDR1 is MNHEY and CDR2 is SVGAGI. The CDR3 totals 15 residues. The CDR3 DNA sequence: TGTGCCAGCAACGGCTGGGGACAGAACACCGGGGAGCTGTTTTTT. Translated, it gives CASNGWGQNTGELFF.

This chain links TRBV14 with TRBJ1-2; tentative D call: TRBD1 (5 bases). This CDR3 has 14 amino acids. The germline V gene has CDR1 SGHDN and CDR2 FVKESK. The V and J ends lost 5 bases and 4 bases respectively, with 14 bases between them. CDR3 sequence reads: CASSENRTIYGYTF. CDR3 nucleotides: TGTGCCAGCAGCGAAAACAGGACGATCTATGGCTACACCTTC.

This chain connects TRBV19 to TRBJ2-2; 14 nucleotides align to TRBD2. The CDR3 consists of 16 residues. The ends lost 6 bases at V and 6 bases at J; junction bases unmatched: 6. Germline-derived CDR1 and CDR2 are LNHDA and SQIVND (reference sequence). CDR3 sequence reads: CASSRLAGGSSGELFF. The CDR3 bases are TGTGCCAGTAGCCGACTAGCGGGAGGGTCTTCCGGGGAGCTGTTTTTT.

The J gene is TRBJ2-7, the V gene TRBV6-5, with a tentative D call TRBD1 (6 bases). The CDR3 runs to 14 residues. CDR1 and CDR2 (germline): MNHEY, SVGAGI. V lost 6 bases to trimming and J lost 2 bases, with 14 bases between them. As DNA, the CDR3 is TGTGCCAGCAGCTCCGAGACAGGCACCTACGAGCAGTACTTC. Its translation is CASSSETGTYEQYF.

This CDR3 is CASSLFLAGRGEQYF. The DNA of the CDR3 is TGTGCCAGCAGCTTATTCTTGGCCGGAAGAGGCGAGCAGTACTTC. The chain carries TRBV7-9 and TRBJ2-7; D gene ambiguous. V was clipped by 2 bases and J by 6 bases, with 17 bases between them. CDR3 size: 15 residues. CDR1 is SEHNR and CDR2 is FQNEAQ in the germline V gene (reference sequence). Complete variable domain (other parts from reference TRBV7-9 and TRBJ2-7): DTGVSQNPRHKITKRGQNVTFRCDPISEHNRLYWYRQTLGQGPEFLTYFQNEAQLEKSRLLSDRFSAERPKGSFSTLEIQRTEQGDSAMYLCASSLFLAGRGEQYFGPGTRLTVT.

The chain carries TRBV30 and TRBJ1-2, with 8 bases fitting TRBD1. This CDR3 has 20 amino acids. CDR1 is GTSNPN and CDR2 is SVGIG in the germline V gene (reference sequence). With V trimmed by 2 bases and J by 0 bases, 20 bases remained unmatched. DNA of the CDR3: TGTGCCTGGAGTAGACATCATGCCGGGACAGGCGCAACTTCTAACTATGGCTACACCTTC. It specifies CAWSRHHAGTGATSNYGYTF.

The chain uses TRBV21-1 and TRBJ2-3; the table calls TRBD1, which could not be checked here. TRBV21-1 is a pseudogene segment. This CDR3 has 15 amino acids. The CDR3 DNA reads as TGTGCCAGCCCATCAAGGGGTTATTGCACAGATACGCAGTATTTT. This codes for CASPSRGYCTDTQYF.

This rearrangement joins TRBV7-2 to TRBJ1-1; maybe TRBD1 (5 bases). The CDR3 spans 14 residues. CDR1 is SGHTA and CDR2 is FQGNSA in the germline V gene. Between the trimmed V and J ends, which lost 5 bases and 6 bases, there was a span of 16 bases. As DNA, the CDR3 is TGTGCCAGCAGCCCCCAGTCGGGGGGATCTGAAGCTTTCTTT. Translation: CASSPQSGGSEAFF. The variable domain in full, completed from reference TRBV7-2 and TRBJ1-1, reads GAGVSQSPSNKVTEKGKDVELRCDPISGHTALYWYRQSLGQGLEFLIYFQGNSAPDKSGLPSDRFSAERTGGSVSTLTIQRTQQEDSAVYLCASSPQSGGSEAFFGQGTRLTVV.